The clone carrying this T cell receptor beta chain was counted a few times. This sample was included in a study of OX40 agonist ivuxolimab in advanced cancers. CDR3 length: 15 amino acids. Germline V gene data show CDR1 as LGHNA and CDR2 as YSLEER. Losses at the gene ends were 4 bases for V and 7 bases for J; bases not matched to a gene: 10. Clones were read by immunoSEQ multiplex PCR, and TCRdb kept only the in-frame ones, dropping some. The table shows some 18,000 clones, with about 80% occurring only once. The specimen was CD4+ or CD8+ T cells sorted from blood, collected in a trial of the OX40 agonist ivuxolimab. This sequence was found in an adult with an advanced solid tumor such as melanoma, head and neck, liver or kidney cancer. The rearrangement joins TRBV4-3 to TRBJ2-1, with 7 bases matching TRBD2. The CDR3 DNA is TGCGCCAGCAGCCGAGATTGGCTGGGAGGGAATGAGCAGTTCTTC. Amino acids: CASSRDWLGGNEQFF.